Sequencing of this TCR beta chain was carried out in a study of blood T cell repertoires in COVID-19. Study information: T cells, B-cell-depleted T cells, or PBMCs supplied cDNA or gDNA.

Unmatched junction bases numbered 8, after V lost 3 bases and J lost 6 bases. This CDR3 region has 15 residues. CDR1 KGHSH and CDR2 LQKENI come from the germline V gene. Original handling: By means of reference gene primer amplification, nucleated cell counts were estimated. Method: immunoSEQ multiplex PCR; TCRdb's copy keeps in-frame clones and lacks some. That table furnishes V, J and clone size, whereas the DNA furnished D and trimming. Of about 160,000 clones in the sample, about 86% were seen once. The clonotype originates from a woman of 80 years or more with acute or convalescent COVID-19. Material: peripheral blood. V gene TRBV18 combines with J gene TRBJ2-1; TRBD2 agrees at 7 bases. The DNA of the CDR3 is TGTGCCAGCTCACCCTTGCGGGAGATAACCAATGAGCAGTTCTTC. Translated, it gives CASSPLREITNEQFF.